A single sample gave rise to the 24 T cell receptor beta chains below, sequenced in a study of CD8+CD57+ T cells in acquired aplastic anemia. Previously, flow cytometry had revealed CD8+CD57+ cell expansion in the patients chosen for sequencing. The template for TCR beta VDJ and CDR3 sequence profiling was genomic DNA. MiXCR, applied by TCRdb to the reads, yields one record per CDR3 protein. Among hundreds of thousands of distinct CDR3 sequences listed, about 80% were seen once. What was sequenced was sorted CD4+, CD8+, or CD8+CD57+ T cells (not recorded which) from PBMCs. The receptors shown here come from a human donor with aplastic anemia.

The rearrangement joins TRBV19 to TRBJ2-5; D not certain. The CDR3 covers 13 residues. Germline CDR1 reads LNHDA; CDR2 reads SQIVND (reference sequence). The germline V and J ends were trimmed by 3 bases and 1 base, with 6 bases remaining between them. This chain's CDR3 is CASSIVRQETQYF. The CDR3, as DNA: TGTGCCAGTAGTATTGTACGCCAAGAGACCCAGTACTTC.

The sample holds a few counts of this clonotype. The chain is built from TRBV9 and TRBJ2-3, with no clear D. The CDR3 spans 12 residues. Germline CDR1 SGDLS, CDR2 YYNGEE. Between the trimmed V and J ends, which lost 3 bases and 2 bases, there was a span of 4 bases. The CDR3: CASSGITDTQYF. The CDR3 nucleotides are TGTGCCAGCAGCGGGATCACAGATACGCAGTATTTT.

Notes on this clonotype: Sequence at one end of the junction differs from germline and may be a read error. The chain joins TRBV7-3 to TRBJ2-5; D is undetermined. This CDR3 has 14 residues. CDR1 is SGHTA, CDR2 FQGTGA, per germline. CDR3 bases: TGTGCCAGCAGCTTAGGCCGAGCCTACGAGCAGTACTTCTTC. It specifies CASSLGRAYEQYFF.

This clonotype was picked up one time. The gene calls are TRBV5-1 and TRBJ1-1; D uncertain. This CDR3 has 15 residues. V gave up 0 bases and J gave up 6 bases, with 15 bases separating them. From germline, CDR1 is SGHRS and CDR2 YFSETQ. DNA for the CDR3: TGCGCCAGCAGCTTGGTAGCGACCAGCTCCTCTGAAGCTTTCTTT. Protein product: CASSLVATSSSEAFF.

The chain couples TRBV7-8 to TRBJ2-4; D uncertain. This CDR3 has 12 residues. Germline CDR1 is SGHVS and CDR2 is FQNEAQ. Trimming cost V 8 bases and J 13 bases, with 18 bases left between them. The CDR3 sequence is CASGALRNKQYF. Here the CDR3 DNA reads TGTGCCAGCGGCGCTCTAAGAAACAAGCAGTACTTC.

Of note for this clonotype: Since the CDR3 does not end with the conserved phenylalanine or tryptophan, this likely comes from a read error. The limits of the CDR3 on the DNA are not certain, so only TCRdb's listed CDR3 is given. The CDR3 sequence is CASSELEPRFYDGYFG. The chain employs TRBV2 and TRBJ1-2. CDR1 SNHLY and CDR2 FYNNEI come from the germline V gene. The CDR3 contains 16 residues when both ends are counted.

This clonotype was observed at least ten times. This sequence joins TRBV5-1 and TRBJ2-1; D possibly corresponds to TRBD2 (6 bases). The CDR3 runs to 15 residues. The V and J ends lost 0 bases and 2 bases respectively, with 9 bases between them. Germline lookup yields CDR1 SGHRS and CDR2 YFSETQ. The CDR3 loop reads CASSLDGGTYNEQFF. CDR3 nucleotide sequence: TGCGCCAGCAGCTTGGATGGGGGGACCTACAATGAGCAGTTCTTC.

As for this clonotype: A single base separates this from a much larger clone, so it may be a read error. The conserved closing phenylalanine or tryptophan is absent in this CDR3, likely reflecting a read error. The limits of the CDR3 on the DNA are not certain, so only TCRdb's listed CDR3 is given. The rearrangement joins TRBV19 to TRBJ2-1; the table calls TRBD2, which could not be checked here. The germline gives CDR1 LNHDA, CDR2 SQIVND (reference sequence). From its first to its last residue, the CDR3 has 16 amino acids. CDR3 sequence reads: CASSIASGTCNEQFFV.

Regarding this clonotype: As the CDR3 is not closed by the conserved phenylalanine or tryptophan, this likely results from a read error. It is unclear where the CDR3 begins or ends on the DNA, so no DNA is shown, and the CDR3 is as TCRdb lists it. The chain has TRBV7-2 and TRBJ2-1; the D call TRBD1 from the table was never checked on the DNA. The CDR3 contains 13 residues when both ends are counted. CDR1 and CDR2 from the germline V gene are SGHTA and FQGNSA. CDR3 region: CASSDGGIHEKQY.

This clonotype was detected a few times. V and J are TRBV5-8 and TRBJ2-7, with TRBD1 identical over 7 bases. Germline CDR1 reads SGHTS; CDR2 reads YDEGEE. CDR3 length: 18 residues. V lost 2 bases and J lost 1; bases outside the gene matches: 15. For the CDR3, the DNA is TGTGCCAGCAGCTTTCAAAGAAACGGGACAGCCCTTTCCTACGAGCAGTACGTC. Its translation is CASSFQRNGTALSYEQYV.

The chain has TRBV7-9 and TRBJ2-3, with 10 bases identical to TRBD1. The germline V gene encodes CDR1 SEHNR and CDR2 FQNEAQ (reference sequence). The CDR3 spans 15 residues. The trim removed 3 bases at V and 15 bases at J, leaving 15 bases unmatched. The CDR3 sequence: CASSLTLTGGTKAYF. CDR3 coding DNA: TGTGCCAGCAGCTTGACTCTGACAGGGGGCACTAAAGCTTATTTT.

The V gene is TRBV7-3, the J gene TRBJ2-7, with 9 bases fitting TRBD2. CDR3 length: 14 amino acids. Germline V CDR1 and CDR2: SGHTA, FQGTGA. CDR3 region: CASSLAKRGDYNEV. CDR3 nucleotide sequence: TGTGCCAGCAGCTTAGCGAAGCGGGGGGACTACAATGAGGTC.

The DNA for the CDR3 is TGTGCCAGCAGCTCCAGGGGTGCTGAAGAGCAGTTTGTCCAGTTCTTC. It specifies CASSSRGAEEQFVQFF. V and J are TRBV7-3 and TRBJ2-1; tentatively, D is TRBD1 (6 bases). This CDR3 is built from 16 residues. Germline lookup yields CDR1 SGHTA and CDR2 FQGTGA. V lost 4 bases to trimming and J lost 13 bases, with 26 bases between them.

The CDR3 loop is CASSIQGSGGCEEYV. CDR3 nucleotides: TGTGCCAGCAGCATTCAAGGAAGCGGCGGCTGCGAGGAGTACGTC. The chain combines TRBV7-9 with TRBJ2-7, with D tentatively TRBD2 (5 bases). This CDR3 comprises 15 residues. From germline, CDR1 is SEHNR and CDR2 FQNEAQ (reference sequence).

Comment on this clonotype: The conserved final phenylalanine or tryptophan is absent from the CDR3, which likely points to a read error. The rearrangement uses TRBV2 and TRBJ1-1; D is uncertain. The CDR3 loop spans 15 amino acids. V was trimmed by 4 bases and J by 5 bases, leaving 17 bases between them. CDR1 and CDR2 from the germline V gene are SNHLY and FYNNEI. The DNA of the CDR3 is TGTGCCAGCAGTGCAATGAACACAGCTGGGACTGAAGCTTTCTCT. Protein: CASSAMNTAGTEAFS.

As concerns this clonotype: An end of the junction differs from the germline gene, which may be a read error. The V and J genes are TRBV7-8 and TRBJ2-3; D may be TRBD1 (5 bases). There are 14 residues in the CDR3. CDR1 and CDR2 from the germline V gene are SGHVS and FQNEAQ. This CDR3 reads CASSFAGDPTAQYF. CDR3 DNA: TGTGCCAGCAGCTTTGCTGGAGACCCGACAGCGCAGTACTTT.

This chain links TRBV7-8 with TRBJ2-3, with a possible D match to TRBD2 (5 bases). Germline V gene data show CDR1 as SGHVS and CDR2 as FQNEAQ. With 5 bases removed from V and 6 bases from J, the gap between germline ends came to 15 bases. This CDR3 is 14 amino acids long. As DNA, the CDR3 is TGTGCCAGCAGCCAAGAGGGAATTTTGGATACGCAGTATTTT. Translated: CASSQEGILDTQYF.

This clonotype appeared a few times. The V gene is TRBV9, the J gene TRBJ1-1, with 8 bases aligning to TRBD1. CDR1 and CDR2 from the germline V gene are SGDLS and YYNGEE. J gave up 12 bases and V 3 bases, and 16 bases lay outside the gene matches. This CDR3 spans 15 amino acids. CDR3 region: CASSDRTGNTGEPFF. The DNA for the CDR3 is TGTGCCAGCAGCGACCGGACAGGGAACACCGGGGAGCCTTTCTTT.

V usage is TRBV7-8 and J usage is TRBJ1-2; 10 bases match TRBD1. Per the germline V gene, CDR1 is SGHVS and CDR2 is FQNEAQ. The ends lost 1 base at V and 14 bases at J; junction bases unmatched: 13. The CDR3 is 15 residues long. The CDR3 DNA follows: TGTGCCAGCAGCTTAGGGGGACAGGGGCCTACAGATACGACCTTC. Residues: CASSLGGQGPTDTTF.

The CDR3: CSVRWTGTNEQFF. The DNA of the CDR3 is TGCAGCGTGAGATGGACGGGCACCAATGAGCAGTTCTTC. The chain carries TRBV29-1 and TRBJ2-1; D ambiguous. V was shortened by 6 bases and J by 6 bases, with 15 bases between the two germline ends. The CDR3 sequence is 13 residues long. Germline CDR1 and CDR2: SQVTM and ANQGSEA.

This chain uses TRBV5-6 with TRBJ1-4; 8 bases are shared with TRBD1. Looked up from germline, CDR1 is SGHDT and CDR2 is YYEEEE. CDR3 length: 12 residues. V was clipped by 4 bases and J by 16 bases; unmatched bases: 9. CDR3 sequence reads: CASSAGTGRKFF. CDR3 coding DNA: TGTGCCAGCAGCGCGGGGACAGGTCGAAAGTTTTTT. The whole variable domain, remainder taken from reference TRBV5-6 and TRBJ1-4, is DAGVTQSPTHLIKTRGQQVTLRCSPKSGHDTVSWYQQALGQGPQFIFQYYEEEERQRGNFPDRFSGHQFPNYSSELNVNALLLGDSALYLCASSAGTGRKFFGSGTQLSVL.

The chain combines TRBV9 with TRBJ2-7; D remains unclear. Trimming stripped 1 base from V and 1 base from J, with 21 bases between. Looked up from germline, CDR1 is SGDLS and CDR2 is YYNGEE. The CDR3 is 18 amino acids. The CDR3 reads CASSVRSDTQYFSYEQYV. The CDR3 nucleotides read TGTGCCAGCAGCGTACGGTCAGATACGCAGTATTTTTCCTACGAGCAGTACGTC.

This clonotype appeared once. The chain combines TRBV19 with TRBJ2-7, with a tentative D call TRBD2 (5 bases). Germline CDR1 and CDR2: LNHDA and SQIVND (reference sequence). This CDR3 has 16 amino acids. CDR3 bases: TGTGCCAGCAGTATTCCTTGGGAGTACAATCAGCCCCAGCAGTATGTC. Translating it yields CASSIPWEYNQPQQYV.

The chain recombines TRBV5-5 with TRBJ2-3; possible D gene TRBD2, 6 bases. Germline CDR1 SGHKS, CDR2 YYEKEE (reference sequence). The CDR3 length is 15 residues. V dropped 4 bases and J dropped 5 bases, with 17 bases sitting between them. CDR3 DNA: TGTGCCAGCAGCGCGGGGAGGAGCGGAATAGATACGCAGTATTTT. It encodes CASSAGRSGIDTQYF. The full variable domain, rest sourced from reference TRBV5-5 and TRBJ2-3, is DAGVTQSPTHLIKTRGQQVTLRCSPISGHKSVSWYQQVLGQGPQFIFQYYEKEERGRGNFPDRFSARQFPNYSSELNVNALLLGDSALYLCASSAGRSGIDTQYFGPGTRLTVL.